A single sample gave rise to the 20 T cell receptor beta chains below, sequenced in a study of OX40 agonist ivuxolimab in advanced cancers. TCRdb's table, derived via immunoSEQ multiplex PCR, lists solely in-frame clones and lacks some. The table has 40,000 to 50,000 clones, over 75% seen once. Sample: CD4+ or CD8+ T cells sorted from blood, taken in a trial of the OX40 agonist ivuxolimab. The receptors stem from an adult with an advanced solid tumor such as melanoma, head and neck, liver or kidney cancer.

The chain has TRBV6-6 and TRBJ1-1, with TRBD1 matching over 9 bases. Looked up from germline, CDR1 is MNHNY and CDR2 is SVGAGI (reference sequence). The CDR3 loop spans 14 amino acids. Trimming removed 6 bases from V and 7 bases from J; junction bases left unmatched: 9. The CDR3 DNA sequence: TGTGCCAGCAGCCTTGGACAGGGGATGGATGAAGCTTTCTTT. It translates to CASSLGQGMDEAFF.

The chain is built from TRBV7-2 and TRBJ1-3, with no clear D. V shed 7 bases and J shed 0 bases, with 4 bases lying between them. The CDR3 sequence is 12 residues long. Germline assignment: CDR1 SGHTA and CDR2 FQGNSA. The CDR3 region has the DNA TGTGCCAGCACCCCCTCTGGAAACACCATATATTTT. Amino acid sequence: CASTPSGNTIYF.

CDR3 residues: CASSGSGHGTDTQYF. The CDR3 coding sequence is TGTGCCTCCTCAGGGTCAGGGCACGGCACAGATACGCAGTATTTT. The chain links TRBV30 to TRBJ2-3, with a weak D call TRBD1 (5 bases). Germline CDR1 reads GTSNPN; CDR2 reads SVGIG (reference sequence). The CDR3 spans 15 residues. V was cut by 7 bases and J by 1 base, with 18 bases left in between.

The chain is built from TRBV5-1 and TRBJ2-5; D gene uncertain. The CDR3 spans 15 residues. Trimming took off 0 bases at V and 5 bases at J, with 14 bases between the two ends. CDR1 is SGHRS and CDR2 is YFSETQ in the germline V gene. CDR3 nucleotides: TGCGCCAGCAGCTTGGGACTCAACTCATTTGAGACCCAGTACTTC. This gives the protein CASSLGLNSFETQYF. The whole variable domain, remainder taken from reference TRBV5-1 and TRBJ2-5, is KAGVTQTPRYLIKTRGQQVTLSCSPISGHRSVSWYQQTPGQGLQFLFEYFSETQRNKGNFPGRFSGRQFSNSRSEMNVSTLELGDSALYLCASSLGLNSFETQYFGPGTRLLVL.

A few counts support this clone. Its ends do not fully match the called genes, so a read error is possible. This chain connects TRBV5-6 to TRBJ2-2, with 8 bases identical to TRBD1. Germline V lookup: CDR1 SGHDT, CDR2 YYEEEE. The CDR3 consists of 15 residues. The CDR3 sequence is CASRHGQGEHRGAVF. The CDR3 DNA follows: TGTGCCAGCAGGCACGGACAGGGCGAACACCGGGGAGCTGTTTTT. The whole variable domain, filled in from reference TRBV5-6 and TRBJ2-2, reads DAGVTQSPTHLIKTRGQQVTLRCSPKSGHDTVSWYQQALGQGPQFIFQYYEEEERQRGNFPDRFSGHQFPNYSSELNVNALLLGDSALYLCASRHGQGEHRGAVFGEGSRLTVL.

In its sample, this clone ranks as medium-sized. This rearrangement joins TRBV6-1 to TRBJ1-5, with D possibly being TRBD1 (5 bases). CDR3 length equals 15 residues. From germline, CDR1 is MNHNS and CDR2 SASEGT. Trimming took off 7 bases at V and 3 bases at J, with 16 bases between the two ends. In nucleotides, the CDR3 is TGTGCCAGCATCGAGTGGGGGTCCTCCAATCAGCCCCAGCATTTT. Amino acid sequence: CASIEWGSSNQPQHF.

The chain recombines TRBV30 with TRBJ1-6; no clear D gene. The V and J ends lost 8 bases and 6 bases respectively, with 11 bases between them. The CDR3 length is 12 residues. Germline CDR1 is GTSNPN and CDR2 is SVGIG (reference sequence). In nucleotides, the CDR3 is TGTGCCCTCGGAGGGATTAATTCACCCCTCCACTTT. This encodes CALGGINSPLHF. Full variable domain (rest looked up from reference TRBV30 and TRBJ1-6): SQTIHQWPATLVQPVGSPLSLECTVEGTSNPNLYWYRQAAGRGLQLLFYSVGIGQISSEVPQNLSASRPQDRQFILSSKKLLLSDSGFYLCALGGINSPLHFGNGTRLTVT.

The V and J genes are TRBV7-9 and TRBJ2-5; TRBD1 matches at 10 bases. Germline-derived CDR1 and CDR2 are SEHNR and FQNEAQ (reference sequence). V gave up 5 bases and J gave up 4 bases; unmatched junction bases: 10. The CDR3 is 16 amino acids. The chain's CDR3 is CASSTGGTGASETQYF. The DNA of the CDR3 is TGTGCCAGCAGCACAGGAGGGACAGGGGCGTCAGAGACCCAGTACTTC.

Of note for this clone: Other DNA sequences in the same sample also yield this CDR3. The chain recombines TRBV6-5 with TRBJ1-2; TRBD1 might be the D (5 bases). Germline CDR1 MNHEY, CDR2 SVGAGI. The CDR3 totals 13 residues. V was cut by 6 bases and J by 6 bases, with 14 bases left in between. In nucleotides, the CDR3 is TGTGCCAGCAGCCTAGACAGTTGGGATGGCTACACCTTC. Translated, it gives CASSLDSWDGYTF.

CDR3 sequence reads: CASSRGYGGEGTEAFF. CDR3 bases: TGTGCCAGCAGCCGAGGTTATGGGGGGGAGGGCACTGAAGCTTTCTTT. The chain recombines TRBV5-4 with TRBJ1-1, with a tentative D call TRBD1 (5 bases). The CDR3 extends over 16 amino acids. The germline V gene encodes CDR1 SGHNT and CDR2 YYREEE (reference sequence). Trimming removed 4 bases from V and 4 bases from J, with 20 bases in between. The complete variable domain, with remaining parts taken from reference TRBV5-4 and TRBJ1-1, reads ETGVTQSPTHLIKTRGQQVTLRCSSQSGHNTVSWYQQALGQGPQFIFQYYREEENGRGNFPPRFSGLQFPNYSSELNVNALELDDSALYLCASSRGYGGEGTEAFFGQGTRLTVV.

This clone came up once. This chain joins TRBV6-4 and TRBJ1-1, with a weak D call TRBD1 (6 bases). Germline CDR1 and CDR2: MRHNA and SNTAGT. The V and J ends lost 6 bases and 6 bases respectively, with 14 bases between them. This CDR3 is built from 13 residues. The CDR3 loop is CASRAQGEAEAFF. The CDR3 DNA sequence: TGTGCCAGCAGAGCACAGGGCGAGGCTGAAGCTTTCTTT.

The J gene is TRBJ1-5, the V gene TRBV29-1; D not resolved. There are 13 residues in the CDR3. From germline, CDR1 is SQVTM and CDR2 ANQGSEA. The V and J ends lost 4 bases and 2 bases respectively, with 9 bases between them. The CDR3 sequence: CSVAGDGNQPQHF. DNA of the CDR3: TGCAGCGTTGCCGGGGATGGCAATCAGCCCCAGCATTTT.

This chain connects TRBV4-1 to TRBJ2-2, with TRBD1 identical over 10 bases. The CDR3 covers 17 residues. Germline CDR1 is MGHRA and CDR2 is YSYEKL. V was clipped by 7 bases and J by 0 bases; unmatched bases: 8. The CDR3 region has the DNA TGCGCCAGCACCAATGATGGACAGGGGGCGAACACCGGGGAGCTGTTTTTT. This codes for CASTNDGQGANTGELFF.

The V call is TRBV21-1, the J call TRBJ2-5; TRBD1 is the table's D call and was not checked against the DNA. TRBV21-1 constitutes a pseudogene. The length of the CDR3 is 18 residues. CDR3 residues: CASSPSPDRGSGKETQYF. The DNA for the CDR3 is TGTGCCAGCAGCCCCTCCCCGGACAGGGGTTCGGGAAAAGAGACCCAGTACTTC.

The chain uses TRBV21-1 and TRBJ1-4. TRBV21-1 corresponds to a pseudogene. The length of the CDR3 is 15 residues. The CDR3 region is CASSKAQTVWEKLFF. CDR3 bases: TGTGCCAGCAGCAAAGCCCAAACGGTTTGGGAAAAACTGTTTTTT.

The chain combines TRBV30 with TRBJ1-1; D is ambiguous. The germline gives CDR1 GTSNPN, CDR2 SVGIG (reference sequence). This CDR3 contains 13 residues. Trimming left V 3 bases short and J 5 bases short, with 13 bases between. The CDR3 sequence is CAWRGSMWTEAFF. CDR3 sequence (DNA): TGTGCCTGGAGGGGCAGTATGTGGACTGAAGCTTTCTTT.

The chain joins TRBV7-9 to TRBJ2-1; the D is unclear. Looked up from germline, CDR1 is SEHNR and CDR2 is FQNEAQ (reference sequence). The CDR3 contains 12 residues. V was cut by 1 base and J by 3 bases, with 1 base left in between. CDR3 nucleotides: TGTGCCAGCAGCTTAGTCTACAATGAGCAGTTCTTC. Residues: CASSLVYNEQFF. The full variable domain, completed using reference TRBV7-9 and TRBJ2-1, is DTGVSQNPRHKITKRGQNVTFRCDPISEHNRLYWYRQTLGQGPEFLTYFQNEAQLEKSRLLSDRFSAERPKGSFSTLEIQRTEQGDSAMYLCASSLVYNEQFFGPGTRLTVL.

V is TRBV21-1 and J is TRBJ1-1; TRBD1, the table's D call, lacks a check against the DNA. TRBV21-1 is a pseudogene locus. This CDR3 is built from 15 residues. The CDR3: CASSKRGNLNTEAFF. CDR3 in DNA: TGTGCCAGCAGCAAAAGGGGGAACCTGAACACTGAAGCTTTCTTT.

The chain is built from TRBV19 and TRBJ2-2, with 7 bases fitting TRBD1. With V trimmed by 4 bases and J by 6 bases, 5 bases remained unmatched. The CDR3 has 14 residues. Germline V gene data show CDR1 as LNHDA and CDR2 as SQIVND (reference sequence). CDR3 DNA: TGTGCCAGTAGTACGACAGGGTTCGCCGGGGAGCTGTTTTTT. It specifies CASSTTGFAGELFF.

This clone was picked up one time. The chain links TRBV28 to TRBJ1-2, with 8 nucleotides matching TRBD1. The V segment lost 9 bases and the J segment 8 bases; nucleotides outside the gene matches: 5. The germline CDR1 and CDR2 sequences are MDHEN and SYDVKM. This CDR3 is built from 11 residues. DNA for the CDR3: TGTGCCAGTGCAGGGGGCAAGGGCTACACCTTC. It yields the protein CASAGGKGYTF.